A single TCR beta chain is shown here with its context. Its antigen is currently unknown. Time point noted: blood 2 weeks post-SBRT. As for treatment: 15 Gy SBRT to primary tumor, nephrectomy 4 weeks later. Clear cell pathology was present in this patient's renal cell carcinoma. Libraries were prepared by immunoSEQ multiplex PCR; TCRdb keeps only in-frame clonotypes and omits some of them. This sample yields tens of thousands of clones, of which 80% to 90% are seen a single time; 20% to 25% belongs to the top ten. The sample comes from a study of radiation and T cells in renal cell carcinoma. Background on the study: Nephrectomy followed 15 Gy stereotactic body radiation by 4 weeks.

Findings of the study overall: From baseline, blood top tumor clonotypes peaked at 2 weeks post-radiation.

Source: blood, taken from a patient whose treatment included radiotherapy and nephrectomy. The source is a woman aged 50 to 65 with renal cell carcinoma.

DNA of the CDR3: TGTGCCAGCAGCGGACAGGGGGGGTACACTGAAGCTTTCTTT. This gives the protein CASSGQGGYTEAFF. The chain uses TRBV2 and TRBJ1-1, with TRBD1 matching 10 bases. This CDR3 has 14 amino acids. The V and J ends lost 6 bases and 3 bases, in that order; junction bases with no gene match: 4. Germline loops: CDR1 SNHLY, CDR2 FYNNEI. The full variable domain, rest sourced from reference TRBV2 and TRBJ1-1, is EPEVTQTPSHQVTQMGQEVILRCVPISNHLYFYWYRQILGQKVEFLVSFYNNEISEKSEIFDDQFSVERPDGSNFTLKIRSTKLEDSAMYFCASSGQGGYTEAFFGQGTRLTVV.